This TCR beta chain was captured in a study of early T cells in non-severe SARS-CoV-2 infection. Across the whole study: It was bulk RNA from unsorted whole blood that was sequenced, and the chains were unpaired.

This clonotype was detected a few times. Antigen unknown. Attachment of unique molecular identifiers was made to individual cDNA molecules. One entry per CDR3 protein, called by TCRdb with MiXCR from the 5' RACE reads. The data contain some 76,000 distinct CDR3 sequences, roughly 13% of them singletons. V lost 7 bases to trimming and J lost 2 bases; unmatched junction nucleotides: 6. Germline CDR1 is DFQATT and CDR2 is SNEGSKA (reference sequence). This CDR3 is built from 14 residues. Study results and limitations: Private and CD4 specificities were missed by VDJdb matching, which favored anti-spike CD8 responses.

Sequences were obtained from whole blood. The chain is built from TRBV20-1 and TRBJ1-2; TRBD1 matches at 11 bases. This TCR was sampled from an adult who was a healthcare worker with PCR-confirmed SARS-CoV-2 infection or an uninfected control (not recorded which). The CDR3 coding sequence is TGCAGTGTCCTCAGGACAGGGGGCAACTATGGCTACACCTTC. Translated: CSVLRTGGNYGYTF.